What follows are 22 T cell receptor beta chains derived from one specimen sequenced in a study of cytomegalovirus exposure and HLA in healthy donors. Researchers ran the PCR with 60 Vbeta and 13 Jbeta primers. Profiled with immunoSEQ multiplex PCR; TCRdb holds only in-frame clones, not every one. There are more than 150,000 clones in the sample; around 77% occur only once, and approximately 2.1% lies in the top ten. What was sequenced was PBMCs. These receptors were collected from a woman aged 25 to 39 in good health and CMV-seronegative.

The chain links TRBV2 to TRBJ1-2; D unresolved. The V end was cut by 2 bases, the J end by 8 bases, with 12 bases between. The length of the CDR3 is 13 residues. Germline V gene lookup returns CDR1 SNHLY and CDR2 FYNNEI. The CDR3 sequence: CASSELPSGGYTF. As DNA, the CDR3 is TGTGCCAGCAGTGAACTTCCCTCGGGAGGCTACACCTTC.

The sample holds a few counts of this clone. The V call is TRBV10-1, the J call TRBJ2-5; perhaps TRBD1 as D (5 bases). The V gene's germline CDR1 is WNHNN and CDR2 SYGVQD (reference sequence). V was pared by 3 bases and J by 4 bases, with 9 bases between. The CDR3 is made up of 13 amino acids. The CDR3 protein is CASSESGRETQYF. The CDR3 DNA reads TGCGCCAGCAGTGAATCAGGGCGAGAGACCCAGTACTTC.

The chain has TRBV5-1 and TRBJ2-7, with 9 bases fitting TRBD2. This CDR3 is built from 18 residues. The germline CDR1 and CDR2 sequences are SGHRS and YFSETQ. V was pared by 0 bases and J by 2 bases, with 12 bases of the junction left unmatched. CDR3 region: CASSLGKTAGTSPYEQYF. CDR3 in DNA: TGCGCCAGCAGCTTGGGAAAAACTGCCGGGACTAGCCCCTACGAGCAGTACTTC. The full variable domain, its missing parts supplied by reference TRBV5-1 and TRBJ2-7, is KAGVTQTPRYLIKTRGQQVTLSCSPISGHRSVSWYQQTPGQGLQFLFEYFSETQRNKGNFPGRFSGRQFSNSRSEMNVSTLELGDSALYLCASSLGKTAGTSPYEQYFGPGTRLTVT.

This chain joins TRBV29-1 and TRBJ1-1; TRBD1 matches at 9 bases. After removal of 2 bases from V and 11 bases from J, the junction contained 12 bases not matched to a gene. This CDR3 comprises 14 residues. Germline V CDR1 and CDR2: SQVTM, ANQGSEA. CDR3 amino acids: CSVENDRGSDGAFF. In DNA form, the CDR3 reads TGCAGCGTTGAAAACGACAGGGGGTCGGACGGGGCTTTCTTT.

This clone was seen a handful of times. The chain is built from TRBV5-1 and TRBJ1-4; 9 bases are shared with TRBD1. Germline CDR1 and CDR2: SGHRS and YFSETQ. The CDR3 is 14 residues long. V lost 3 bases to trimming and J lost 7 bases; unmatched junction nucleotides: 4. CDR3 coding DNA: TGCGCCAGCAGCTATGGGGACAGGGCTGAAAAACTGTTTTTT. Translation gives CASSYGDRAEKLFF.

In its sample, this clone was seen once. This chain links TRBV9 with TRBJ2-5, with 12 bases aligning to TRBD2. With 4 bases clipped from V and 7 bases from J, the junction kept 11 bases outside the gene matches. CDR1 SGDLS and CDR2 YYNGEE come from the germline V gene. The CDR3 consists of 16 residues. The CDR3: CASSSETTSGGGTQYF. CDR3 sequence (DNA): TGTGCCAGCAGCTCTGAAACGACTAGCGGGGGAGGGACCCAGTACTTC.

This chain joins TRBV14 and TRBJ2-2, with 8 bases matching TRBD1. In germline, CDR1 is SGHDN, CDR2 FVKESK. The CDR3 runs 17 residues. The ends lost 3 bases at V and 3 bases at J; junction bases unmatched: 9. The CDR3 sequence: CASSQRWGQEYTGELFF. The CDR3 coding sequence is TGTGCCAGCAGCCAGAGGTGGGGACAGGAGTACACCGGGGAGCTGTTTTTT.

This clone was seen just once. V usage is TRBV5-1 and J usage is TRBJ2-2; D is undetermined. CDR3 length: 13 amino acids. The ends were cut back, 4 bases at V and 3 bases at J, with 7 bases in the middle. CDR1 SGHRS and CDR2 YFSETQ come from the germline V gene. The CDR3, as DNA: TGCGCCAGCAGCCTCGCGGACACCGGGGAGCTGTTTTTT. It specifies CASSLADTGELFF.

The rearrangement uses TRBV5-1 and TRBJ2-5; D possibly corresponds to TRBD2 (6 bases). The CDR3 sequence is 12 residues long. The germline V and J ends were trimmed by 5 bases and 4 bases, with 9 bases remaining between them. Germline V gives CDR1 SGHRS, CDR2 YFSETQ. The CDR3 bases are TGCGCCAGCAGTGCGGGGTTAGAGACCCAGTACTTC. Its translation is CASSAGLETQYF.

The chain has TRBV6-5 and TRBJ1-1; perhaps TRBD1 as D (5 bases). The germline V gene encodes CDR1 MNHEY and CDR2 SVGAGI. Deletions cut 8 bases from V and 4 bases from J, with 20 bases between. This CDR3 region has 15 residues. The CDR3 coding sequence is TGTGCCAGCGGTGCCGGACATCTCCACGGCACTGAAGCTTTCTTT. It is translated as CASGAGHLHGTEAFF.

This clone was observed a single time. The chain links TRBV6-1 to TRBJ1-1; 10 bases agree with TRBD1. Germline assignment: CDR1 MNHNS and CDR2 SASEGT. The CDR3 spans 16 residues. After removal of 4 bases from V and 6 bases from J, the junction contained 11 bases not matched to a gene. The CDR3 region is CASSATGGGWVAEAFF. The CDR3 bases are TGTGCCAGCAGTGCGACAGGGGGCGGTTGGGTAGCTGAAGCTTTCTTT.

The rearrangement joins TRBV27 to TRBJ2-5, with D perhaps TRBD1 (8 bases). V lost 5 bases to trimming and J lost 2 bases, with 15 bases between them. The germline V gene encodes CDR1 MNHEY and CDR2 SMNVEV (reference sequence). The CDR3 is 15 amino acids. This CDR3 reads CASSTYRGGQETQYF. In DNA form, the CDR3 reads TGTGCCAGCAGTACCTACAGGGGGGGACAAGAGACCCAGTACTTC.

This clone was seen more than once but under ten times. The CDR3 DNA reads TGTGCCAGCAGTGAAGATAGTCACAGCAGATATAGCAATCAGCCCCAGCATTTT. Its translation is CASSEDSHSRYSNQPQHF. The chain combines TRBV2 with TRBJ1-5; no definite D call. V was shortened by 1 base and J by 0 bases, with 16 bases between the two germline ends. The germline CDR1 and CDR2 sequences are SNHLY and FYNNEI. The CDR3 has 18 amino acids.

This sequence joins TRBV29-1 and TRBJ2-2; D is perhaps TRBD1 (5 bases). Germline V lookup: CDR1 SQVTM, CDR2 ANQGSEA. The V end lost 4 bases, the J end lost 1 base, and 10 bases lay between the germline ends. The CDR3 is 14 amino acids. CDR3 bases: TGCAGCGTTGTTCGAGACAGGAACACCGGGGAGCTGTTTTTT. Protein product: CSVVRDRNTGELFF.

The J gene is TRBJ1-5, the V gene TRBV27; 7 nucleotides line up with TRBD1. After removal of 4 bases from V and 2 bases from J, the junction contained 5 bases not matched to a gene. The CDR3 consists of 15 residues. Germline V CDR1 and CDR2: MNHEY, SMNVEV (reference sequence). This chain's CDR3 is CASSSLGTGNQPQHF. The CDR3 bases are TGTGCCAGCAGTTCCTTAGGGACAGGCAATCAGCCCCAGCATTTT.

This chain connects TRBV6-6 to TRBJ1-3; D unclear. This CDR3 comprises 13 residues. The V gene's germline CDR1 is MNHNY and CDR2 SVGAGI (reference sequence). The V and J ends lost 8 bases and 8 bases respectively, with 16 bases between them. DNA of the CDR3: TGTGCCAGCGCGGGCCGGCGGGCGGACACCATATATTTT. Protein: CASAGRRADTIYF.

The V and J genes are TRBV4-1 and TRBJ2-7, with 8 bases lining up with TRBD1. V shed 0 bases, J shed 4 bases, and the junction held 14 bases outside the gene matches. This CDR3 is built from 18 residues. Germline V gene lookup returns CDR1 MGHRA and CDR2 YSYEKL. CDR3 sequence reads: CASSQETFSQGAFYEQYF. For the CDR3, the DNA is TGCGCCAGCAGCCAAGAGACTTTTTCCCAGGGGGCTTTTTACGAGCAGTACTTC.

This chain joins TRBV27 and TRBJ1-2; 7 positions match TRBD1. Germline V lookup: CDR1 MNHEY, CDR2 SMNVEV (reference sequence). The CDR3 runs to 14 residues. Losses at the gene ends were 4 bases for V and 2 bases for J; bases not matched to a gene: 4. The CDR3: CASSSPDRNYGYTF. In DNA, the CDR3 is TGTGCCAGCAGTTCCCCGGACAGGAACTATGGCTACACCTTC.

The DNA for the CDR3 is TGTGCCAGCAGCCTCGGACTAGCGGGGGCTCGCACAGATACGCAGTATTTT. Protein sequence: CASSLGLAGARTDTQYF. The rearrangement links TRBV5-8 to TRBJ2-3, with 13 bases matching TRBD2. J lost 1 base, V lost 4 bases, and 6 bases had no gene match. The CDR3 covers 17 residues. Germline lookup yields CDR1 SGHTS and CDR2 YDEGEE. Combining the CDR3 with reference TRBV5-8 and TRBJ2-3 gives the whole variable domain EAGVTQSPTHLIKTRGQQATLRCSPISGHTSVYWYQQALGLGLQFLLWYDEGEERNRGNFPPRFSGRQFPNYSSELNVNALELEDSALYLCASSLGLAGARTDTQYFGPGTRLTVL.

The CDR3 loop is CAWNYRGSTGELFF. CDR3 bases: TGTGCCTGGAACTACAGGGGAAGCACCGGGGAGCTGTTTTTT. The rearrangement links TRBV30 to TRBJ2-2, with 7 bases fitting TRBD1. With 4 bases clipped from V and 4 bases from J, the junction kept 6 bases outside the gene matches. CDR1 is GTSNPN, CDR2 SVGIG, per germline (reference sequence). The CDR3 spans 14 residues. The complete variable domain, with remaining parts taken from reference TRBV30 and TRBJ2-2, reads SQTIHQWPATLVQPVGSPLSLECTVEGTSNPNLYWYRQAAGRGLQLLFYSVGIGQISSEVPQNLSASRPQDRQFILSSKKLLLSDSGFYLCAWNYRGSTGELFFGEGSRLTVL.

The V call is TRBV19, the J call TRBJ2-7; TRBD1 matches 8 bases. CDR3 length equals 15 residues. Trimming removed 6 bases from V and 3 bases from J; junction bases left unmatched: 10. CDR1 LNHDA and CDR2 SQIVND come from the germline V gene (reference sequence). The CDR3 DNA follows: TGTGCCAGTAGCCCCGGACAGGGCCGGGGCTACGAGCAGTACTTC. Amino acids: CASSPGQGRGYEQYF.

V gene TRBV6-5 combines with J gene TRBJ1-2; a possible D gene is TRBD1 (5 bases). This CDR3 has 14 residues. Germline CDR1 and CDR2: MNHEY and SVGAGI. With 7 bases removed from V and 7 bases from J, the gap between germline ends came to 19 bases. CDR3 protein: CASTLVSGDRGYTF. CDR3 DNA: TGTGCCAGCACCTTAGTTTCGGGGGATCGTGGCTACACCTTC.